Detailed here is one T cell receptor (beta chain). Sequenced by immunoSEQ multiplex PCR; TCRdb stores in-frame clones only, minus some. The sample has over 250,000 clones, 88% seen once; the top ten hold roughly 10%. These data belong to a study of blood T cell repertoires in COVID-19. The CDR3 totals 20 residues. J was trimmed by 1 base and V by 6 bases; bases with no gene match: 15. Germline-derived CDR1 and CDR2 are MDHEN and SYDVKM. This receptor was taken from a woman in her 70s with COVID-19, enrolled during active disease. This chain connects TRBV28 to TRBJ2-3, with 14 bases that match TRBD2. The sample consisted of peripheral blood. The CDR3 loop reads CASSARPGLAGVMGTDTQYF. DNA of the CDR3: TGTGCCAGCAGCGCGAGGCCGGGACTAGCGGGAGTTATGGGCACAGATACGCAGTATTTT.